These 2 T cell receptor beta chains were all obtained from the same sample, sequenced in a study of read filtering for tumor transcriptome and immune sequencing. This library used roughly 430 ng RNA and molecular barcoded adaptors spanning alpha/delta and beta/gamma chains. TCRdb called the reads again in MiXCR, with one record for every CDR3 protein. The table records 60,000 or so distinct CDR3 sequences, approximately 18% of them present only once. Material: a population of CD138-negative cells sorted from bone marrow. The receptors were gathered from a donor at least 40 years old with multiple myeloma.

This clonotype is labeled as medium-sized. At one of its ends the junction is not consistent with the germline gene, which may arise from a read error. The V and J genes are TRBV12-3 or TRBV12-4 and TRBJ2-1; 9 nucleotides align to TRBD2. This CDR3 has 14 residues. CDR3 sequence reads: CASSVAGVYNEQFF. Written as DNA, the CDR3 is TGTGCCAGCAGTGTAGCGGGAGTCTACAATGAGCAGTTCTTC.

Many counts were recorded for this clonotype. The V gene is TRBV20-1, the J gene TRBJ2-3; D possibly corresponds to TRBD2 (5 bases). Germline lookup yields CDR1 DFQATT and CDR2 SNEGSKA (reference sequence). The CDR3 length is 15 residues. Trimming pared 0 bases from V and 3 bases from J, leaving 13 bases between. CDR3 sequence reads: CSARDPAEDTDTQYF. The DNA for the CDR3 is TGCAGTGCTAGAGATCCAGCGGAAGATACAGATACGCAGTATTTT.